These T cell receptor beta chains were read from a single sample in a study of blood T cell repertoires in COVID-19. Only in-frame clones appear in the TCRdb table, and some are missing; sequencing was by immunoSEQ multiplex PCR. The sample has approximately 260,000 clones, roughly 87% seen once. The sample was PBMCs or T cells enriched from blood (not recorded which). These receptors were collected from a woman in her twenties or thirties with acute COVID-19. CDR3s include the opening cysteine and the closing phenylalanine or tryptophan. A D gene is named only where the DNA matches it firmly. Clone size is not always given. Where it is, it says once, few, many or a class for expanded clones.

NA	TRBV4-2	TRBJ1-5	NA	CASSQYFRGRFNQPQHF	TGTGCCAGCAGCCAGTATTTTCGAGGGAGATTCAATCAGCCCCAGCATTTT
TRBD2	TRBV4-1	TRBJ2-3	NA	CASSQGTSGSTDTQYF	TGCGCCAGCAGCCAGGGGACTAGCGGAAGCACAGATACGCAGTATTTT
NA	TRBV7-9	TRBJ1-2	NA	CASSSEDRPNYGYTF	TGTGCCAGCAGCTCAGAAGACAGACCCAACTATGGCTACACCTTC
TRBD1	TRBV25-1	TRBJ2-7	once	CASSESGTAPRMDF	TGTGCCAGCAGTGAATCGGGGACAGCCCCCCGTATGGACTTC
NA	TRBV19	TRBJ1-1	few	CASSMGGTEAFF	TGTGCCAGTAGTATGGGGGGCACTGAAGCTTTCTTT
TRBD1	TRBV6-6	TRBJ1-2	NA	CASSYGVGQGIGYTF	TGTGCCAGCAGTTACGGAGTGGGACAGGGGATTGGCTACACCTTC
NA	TRBV7-2	TRBJ1-4	NA	CASSSTGRGNEKLFF	TGTGCCAGCAGCTCCACAGGGAGGGGAAATGAAAAACTGTTTTTT
TRBD1	TRBV6-2/TRBV6-3	TRBJ1-6	NA	CASSSGTGVSPLHF	TGTGCCAGCAGTTCCGGGACAGGGGTTTCCCCCCTCCACTTT
NA	TRBV11-2	TRBJ1-3	NA	CASSLDLGGSSWGNTIYF	TGTGCCAGCAGCTTAGACCTGGGGGGGTCCTCTTGGGGAAACACCATATATTTT
NA	TRBV15	TRBJ2-6	few	CATSRDRGSGANVLTF	TGTGCCACCAGCAGAGATCGAGGCTCTGGGGCCAACGTCCTGACTTTC
NA	TRBV18	TRBJ2-1	NA	CASSADTSFGQFF	TGTGCCAGCTCGGCTGACACTAGCTTTGGGCAGTTCTTC
TRBD2	TRBV4-3	TRBJ2-7	NA	CASSQETSGDYEQYF	TGCGCCAGCAGCCAAGAAACTAGCGGGGACTACGAGCAGTACTTC
NA	TRBV14	TRBJ1-6	NA	CASSQVQGRYNSPLHF	TGTGCCAGCAGCCAAGTGCAGGGAAGGTATAATTCACCCCTCCACTTT
TRBD2	TRBV19	TRBJ2-5	NA	CASSSQWTSGGLGQETQYF	TGTGCCAGTAGTAGCCAGTGGACTAGCGGGGGGCTCGGACAAGAGACCCAGTACTTC
NA	TRBV7-9	TRBJ2-5	NA	CASSFRTAYQETQYF	TGTGCCAGCAGCTTTAGGACAGCGTACCAAGAGACCCAGTACTTC
TRBD1	TRBV11-3	TRBJ2-1	NA	CASSRGRENEQFF	TGTGCCAGCTCCAGGGGGCGCGAAAATGAGCAGTTCTTC
TRBD1	TRBV3-1/TRBV3-2	TRBJ2-7	NA	CASGHRGALSYEQYF	TGTGCCAGCGGCCACAGGGGCGCCCTCTCCTACGAGCAGTACTTC
NA	TRBV30	TRBJ1-3	once	CASDTGSGNTIYF	TGTGCCTCGGATACAGGTTCTGGAAACACCATATATTTT
TRBD1	TRBV6-6	TRBJ1-2	NA	CASSYPGTDGYTF	TGTGCCAGCAGTTACCCCGGGACAGATGGCTACACCTTC
TRBD2	TRBV6-5	TRBJ2-1	NA	CASSLGLAGDEQFF	TGTGCCAGCAGTTTGGGACTAGCGGGAGATGAGCAGTTCTTC
TRBD2	TRBV28	TRBJ2-7	NA	CASSTGLAAEQYF	TGTGCCAGCAGTACGGGACTAGCGGCCGAGCAGTACTTC
NA	TRBV5-1	TRBJ2-3	NA	CASSSGEPTDTQYF	TGCGCCAGCAGCAGCGGAGAACCCACAGATACGCAGTATTTT
TRBD2	TRBV15	TRBJ2-1	NA	CATSRGTSGVLREQFF	TGTGCCACCAGCAGAGGGACTAGCGGGGTTCTTAGAGAGCAGTTCTTC
NA	TRBV2	TRBJ2-1	NA	CASSEEGVGYNEQFF	TGTGCCAGCAGTGAAGAAGGGGTAGGTTACAATGAGCAGTTCTTC
TRBD1	TRBV10-3	TRBJ1-4	NA	CAITTGQGAGTNEKLFF	TGTGCCATCACTACCGGACAGGGGGCGGGCACTAATGAAAAACTGTTTTTT
NA	TRBV9	TRBJ1-3	NA	CASSVGATGWVAGNTIYF	TGTGCCAGCAGCGTAGGCGCCACGGGGTGGGTAGCTGGAAACACCATATATTTT
TRBD1	TRBV19	TRBJ1-2	NA	CASSLSGTGALLYGYTF	TGTGCCAGTAGTCTTTCCGGGACAGGAGCCCTATTGTATGGCTACACCTTC
TRBD1	TRBV2	TRBJ1-6	few	CASSVRGQPNSPLHF	TGTGCCAGCAGTGTAAGGGGACAGCCTAATTCACCCCTCCACTTT
TRBD2	TRBV28	TRBJ2-7	NA	CASSLAGGSYEQYF	TGTGCCAGCAGTTTAGCGGGAGGCTCCTACGAGCAGTACTTC
NA	TRBV4-1	TRBJ1-3	once	CASSQDLSGSSGNTIYF	TGCGCCAGCAGCCAAGATCTTTCGGGAAGCTCTGGAAACACCATATATTTT
NA	TRBV7-2	TRBJ1-2	NA	CASSLSRVGGYTF	TGTGCCAGCAGCTTATCCAGGGTGGGTGGCTACACCTTC
NA	TRBV4-1	TRBJ2-5	few	CASSPYDRPQETQYF	TGCGCCAGCAGCCCCTACGACAGGCCCCAAGAGACCCAGTACTTC
NA	TRBV27	TRBJ2-1	NA	CASSRTSSYNEQFF	TGTGCCAGCAGTCGAACTAGCTCCTACAATGAGCAGTTCTTC
NA	TRBV3-1/TRBV3-2	TRBJ2-3	once	CASSQAASTDTQYF	TGTGCCAGCAGCCAAGCCGCGTCTACCGATACGCAGTATTTT
NA	TRBV12-5	TRBJ1-2	NA	CASGLVRDSYYGYTF	TGTGCTAGTGGTTTGGTACGAGACAGCTACTATGGCTACACCTTC
NA	TRBV18	TRBJ2-7	NA	CASSLESGSPYEQYF	TGTGCCAGCTCACTGGAGTCGGGGAGCCCCTACGAGCAGTACTTC
NA	TRBV19	TRBJ2-1	NA	CASSVLLGGNEQFF	TGTGCCAGTAGTGTTCTCCTAGGCGGCAATGAGCAGTTCTTC
TRBD2	TRBV28	TRBJ2-7	NA	CASSVGGNSYEQYF	TGTGCCAGCAGCGTGGGAGGGAACTCCTACGAGCAGTACTTC
NA	TRBV28	TRBJ1-1	NA	CASRIRGTGRWGTEAFF	TGTGCCAGCAGAATCCGAGGAACAGGGCGGTGGGGCACTGAAGCTTTCTTT
TRBD2	TRBV4-3	TRBJ2-2	NA	CASSQALAAGANTGELFF	TGCGCCAGCAGCCAAGCACTCGCAGCGGGAGCGAACACCGGGGAGCTGTTTTTT
NA	TRBV7-9	TRBJ1-2	NA	CASSAPTGDISYGYTF	TGTGCCAGCAGCGCCCCGACGGGAGATATATCTTATGGCTACACCTTC
TRBD2	TRBV10-3	TRBJ2-1	NA	CAISVLIGTNNEQFF	TGTGCCATCAGTGTATTAATCGGGACTAACAATGAGCAGTTCTTC
NA	TRBV25-1	TRBJ2-3	once	CASSEVTGGMSTDTQYF	TGTGCCAGCAGTGAGGTTACGGGGGGCATGAGCACAGATACGCAGTATTTT
TRBD2	TRBV3-1/TRBV3-2	TRBJ2-7	NA	CASGGLAGTYEQYF	TGTGCCAGCGGGGGACTAGCGGGCACCTACGAGCAGTACTTC
NA	TRBV9	TRBJ2-1	NA	CASTDNQGRVGGNEQFF	TGTGCCAGCACCGATAATCAGGGCAGGGTGGGGGGTAATGAGCAGTTCTTC
NA	TRBV13	TRBJ1-6	NA	CASSFQGSNSYNSPLHF	TGTGCCAGCAGCTTCCAGGGATCAAACTCCTATAATTCACCCCTCCACTTT
TRBD1	TRBV6-5	TRBJ2-7	NA	CASSHGTGTEQYF	TGTGCCAGCAGTCACGGGACAGGGACCGAGCAGTACTTC
NA	TRBV19	TRBJ2-5	few	CATMGGASGETQYF	TGTGCCACCATGGGGGGAGCGTCGGGGGAGACCCAGTACTTC
TRBD1	TRBV28	TRBJ2-7	NA	CASGTGGSHEQYF	TGTGCCAGCGGCACAGGGGGCTCCCACGAGCAGTACTTC
TRBD1	TRBV15	TRBJ2-3	NA	CATSRLTGAGTDTQYF	TGTGCCACCAGCAGACTGACAGGGGCAGGGACAGATACGCAGTATTTT
NA	TRBV6-2/TRBV6-3	TRBJ1-5	few	CASSHPDGIGNQPQHF	TGTGCCAGCAGTCACCCGGACGGGATCGGCAATCAGCCCCAGCATTTT
TRBD1	TRBV9	TRBJ2-7	NA	CASSSRQGKIYEQYF	TGTGCCAGCAGCTCCCGACAGGGGAAGATCTACGAGCAGTACTTC
TRBD2	TRBV11-2	TRBJ2-7	once	CASGTSGSPEQYF	TGTGCCAGCGGGACTAGCGGGTCTCCCGAGCAGTACTTC
NA	TRBV5-6	TRBJ1-4	NA	CASSPRSEGKLFF	TGTGCCAGCAGCCCTAGATCGGAGGGAAAACTGTTTTTT
TRBD1	TRBV2	TRBJ2-6	NA	CASSRDSSGANVLTF	TGTGCCAGCAGTAGGGACAGCTCTGGGGCCAACGTCCTGACTTTC
TRBD2	TRBV28	TRBJ2-1	NA	CASSPGGTWRREVPYNEQFF	TGTGCCAGCAGTCCGGGGGGGACCTGGAGGCGGGAGGTTCCCTACAATGAGCAGTTCTTC
TRBD1	TRBV10-3	TRBJ2-2	NA	CAITSTGTVNTGELFF	TGTGCCATCACCAGTACCGGGACAGTGAACACCGGGGAGCTGTTTTTT